This is a list of T cell receptor beta chains from one sample in a study of blood T cell repertoires in COVID-19. The data were produced by immunoSEQ multiplex PCR, yet TCRdb's version contains in-frame clones alone and is incomplete. The sample holds about 57,000 clones, roughly 87% seen once. Material for sequencing was peripheral blood. All receptors derive from a woman older than 75 with COVID-19, enrolled during active disease. CDR3s include the opening cysteine and the closing phenylalanine or tryptophan. The D gene is left open where the match is weak. Where a row states a size, it is once, few, many or the class of an expanded clone; other rows omit it.

clone size: .
V gene: TRBV5-1
D gene: .
CDR3 length: 14
J gene: TRBJ2-2
CDR3 protein: CASSLGRTNGELFF
CDR3 DNA: TGCGCCAGCAGCTTGGGACGGACTAACGGGGAGCTGTTTTTT

clone size: .
V gene: TRBV12-5
D gene: TRBD1
CDR3 length: 15
J gene: TRBJ1-4
CDR3 protein: CASGLETGGGEKLFF
CDR3 DNA: TGTGCTAGTGGTTTGGAAACAGGGGGCGGTGAAAAACTGTTTTTT

clone size: .
V gene: TRBV6-5
D gene: .
CDR3 length: 15
J gene: TRBJ2-5
CDR3 protein: CASRTYGGPQETQYF
CDR3 DNA: TGTGCCAGCAGAACGTACGGAGGTCCCCAAGAGACCCAGTACTTC

clone size: .
V gene: TRBV15
D gene: .
CDR3 length: 15
J gene: TRBJ2-3
CDR3 protein: CATSLQDKVSGTQYF
CDR3 DNA: TGTGCCACCAGCCTACAGGATAAGGTTTCAGGTACGCAGTATTTT

clone size: .
V gene: TRBV19
D gene: TRBD1
CDR3 length: 15
J gene: TRBJ1-1
CDR3 protein: CASTPGQGLNTEAFF
CDR3 DNA: TGTGCCAGTACTCCGGGACAGGGGCTGAACACTGAAGCTTTCTTT

clone size: once
V gene: TRBV5-1
D gene: TRBD2
CDR3 length: 14
J gene: TRBJ2-3
CDR3 protein: CASSSGTSRDTQYF
CDR3 DNA: TGCGCCAGCAGCTCGGGGACTAGTCGAGATACGCAGTATTTT

clone size: once
V gene: TRBV25-1
D gene: TRBD1
CDR3 length: 14
J gene: TRBJ1-2
CDR3 protein: CASSGTGVTIGYTF
CDR3 DNA: TGTGCCAGCAGTGGAACAGGGGTAACGATTGGCTACACCTTC

clone size: .
V gene: TRBV6-5
D gene: TRBD1
CDR3 length: 14
J gene: TRBJ1-1
CDR3 protein: CAAHLAGGRTEAFF
CDR3 DNA: TGTGCCGCACACCTTGCAGGGGGGCGGACTGAAGCTTTCTTT

clone size: large
V gene: TRBV7-9
D gene: TRBD1
CDR3 length: 14
J gene: TRBJ1-1
CDR3 protein: CASSPGTGSTEAFF
CDR3 DNA: TGTGCCAGCAGTCCCGGGACAGGGAGCACTGAAGCTTTCTTT

clone size: once
V gene: TRBV5-1
D gene: TRBD1
CDR3 length: 15
J gene: TRBJ1-5
CDR3 protein: CASSTGTGGHQPQHF
CDR3 DNA: TGCGCCAGCAGCACCGGGACAGGGGGCCATCAGCCCCAGCATTTT